What follows are 27 T cell receptor beta chains derived from one specimen sequenced in a study of T cells after yellow fever vaccination. TCRdb independently ran MiXCR on the 5' RACE reads; one entry per CDR3 protein. The data show 200,000 or so distinct CDR3 sequences, with roughly 6.3% seen just once and more than 0.85% held by the top ten. The sample was CD4+ T cells sorted from PBMCs, taken on the day of the yellow fever booster vaccination. The receptors derive from a man aged 25-45 years who received the YFV17D yellow fever vaccine.

This clonotype was seen more than once but under ten times. The V gene is TRBV7-9, the J gene TRBJ2-3, with 8 bases fitting TRBD2. The CDR3 runs to 16 residues. Germline CDR1 and CDR2: SEHNR and FQNEAQ (reference sequence). V dropped 1 base and J dropped 0; count of bases not matched to a gene: 3. In DNA form, the CDR3 reads TGTGCCAGCAGCTTAGATGCTAGCGGGAGCACAGATACGCAGTATTTT. Protein sequence: CASSLDASGSTDTQYF.

For the CDR3, the DNA is TGTGCCAGCAGTGAAGGACGGACGGTGGGCACCGGGGAGCTGTTTTTT. Protein sequence: CASSEGRTVGTGELFF. The chain joins TRBV6-1 to TRBJ2-2; D ambiguous. Between the trimmed V and J ends, which lost 1 base and 4 bases, there was a span of 13 bases. The germline gives CDR1 MNHNS, CDR2 SASEGT. The CDR3 extends over 16 amino acids.

This clonotype was counted at least ten times. This chain uses TRBV28 with TRBJ2-7; possibly TRBD1 for D (5 bases). Germline V gives CDR1 MDHEN, CDR2 SYDVKM. V lost 4 bases and J lost 0, with 16 bases in between. The CDR3 is 16 amino acids. CDR3 sequence reads: CASSSTGGLYSYEQYF. The CDR3 coding sequence is TGTGCCAGCAGTTCCACAGGTGGCCTATACTCCTACGAGCAGTACTTC.

At least ten counts were recorded for this clonotype. The chain recombines TRBV19 with TRBJ2-2; 9 nucleotides match TRBD1. Trimming at V came to 7 bases and at J to 10 bases, leaving 13 bases not matched to a gene. This CDR3 is built from 15 residues. Per the germline V gene, CDR1 is LNHDA and CDR2 is SQIVND (reference sequence). For the CDR3, the DNA is TGTGCCAGTATCCGGTTGACAGGGGGAGACCCGGAGCTGTTTTTT. Amino acids: CASIRLTGGDPELFF.

A remark on this clonotype: Its ends do not fully match the called genes, so a read error is possible. The chain uses TRBV20-1 and TRBJ2-2; 9 bases align to TRBD2. The CDR3 has 16 residues. From germline, CDR1 is DFQATT and CDR2 SNEGSKA (reference sequence). In nucleotides, the CDR3 is TGCTGTGCTAGAGAAGCAGGGACTAGCCTAACCGGGGAGCTGTTTTTT. It translates to CCAREAGTSLTGELFF.

The V and J genes are TRBV5-1 and TRBJ2-4; TRBD1 matches at 11 bases. Germline V gene lookup returns CDR1 SGHRS and CDR2 YFSETQ. V lost 4 bases and J lost 6; bases outside the gene matches: 0. The CDR3 is made up of 13 amino acids. CDR3 nucleotides: TGCGCCAGCAGCGGACAGGGGGCAAACATTCAGTACTTC. Protein sequence: CASSGQGANIQYF.

The J gene is TRBJ1-2, the V gene TRBV18; D gene unclear. This CDR3 has 17 amino acids. The V and J ends lost 2 bases and 7 bases respectively, with 23 bases between them. Germline CDR1 is KGHSH and CDR2 is LQKENI. In nucleotides, the CDR3 is TGTGCCAGCTCACCATCAAGGAAAAACGGTTGGCGTGGTGGCTACACCTTC. Translating it yields CASSPSRKNGWRGGYTF.

CDR3 DNA: TGCAGTGCTAGAGATACTGGGGGGATGGGATCACCCCTCCACTTT. It specifies CSARDTGGMGSPLHF. The genes are TRBV20-1 and TRBJ1-6; possible D gene TRBD1, 5 bases. Germline lookup yields CDR1 DFQATT and CDR2 SNEGSKA (reference sequence). The CDR3 is 15 amino acids. The V and J ends lost 0 bases and 10 bases respectively, with 16 bases between them.

The gene calls are TRBV18 and TRBJ2-3, with 10 bases matching TRBD2. V lost 2 bases to trimming and J lost 6 bases; unmatched junction nucleotides: 5. The germline V gene has CDR1 KGHSH and CDR2 LQKENI. The CDR3 covers 15 residues. The CDR3 nucleotides are TGTGCCAGCTCACCATCCGGTAGCGGGAGGGATACGCAGTATTTT. Its protein product is CASSPSGSGRDTQYF.

This clonotype was seen more than once but under ten times. V usage is TRBV7-2 and J usage is TRBJ2-1; 10 positions match TRBD2. The V gene end was trimmed by 2 bases and the J gene end by 7 bases; junction bases not matched to a gene: 5. This CDR3 region has 15 residues. Germline V gene data show CDR1 as SGHTA and CDR2 as FQGNSA. The CDR3 sequence is CASSLKTSGVNEQFF. DNA for the CDR3: TGTGCCAGCAGCTTAAAAACTAGCGGGGTGAATGAGCAGTTCTTC.

As concerns this clonotype: At one of its ends the junction is not consistent with the germline gene, which may arise from a read error. V usage is TRBV7-7 and J usage is TRBJ1-4, with 7 positions matching TRBD1. CDR3 length: 13 residues. Germline V lookup: CDR1 SSHAT, CDR2 FNYEAQ (reference sequence). CDR3 region: CASSSGQNEKLFF. The CDR3 DNA is TGTGCTAGCAGCTCGGGACAGAATGAAAAACTGTTTTTT.

This clonotype came up a few times. The chain employs TRBV3-1 and TRBJ1-5; D call uncertain. The CDR3 sequence is 15 residues long. The V gene lost 1 base and the J gene lost 0 bases, with 7 bases spanning the gap. From germline, CDR1 is LGHDT and CDR2 YNNKEL (reference sequence). The CDR3 reads CASSQGLGSNQPQHF. CDR3 DNA: TGTGCCAGCAGCCAAGGACTAGGTAGCAATCAGCCCCAGCATTTT.

This clonotype occurred a few times. The V gene is TRBV6-2 or TRBV6-3, the J gene TRBJ2-6, with D maybe TRBD2 (5 bases). CDR1 is MNHEY and CDR2 is SVGEGT in the germline V gene. The CDR3 covers 16 residues. V lost 10 bases, J lost 2 bases, and 18 bases lay in between. DNA of the CDR3: TGTGCCACCTCCAACGAGAGGGTAACTGGGGCCAACGTCCTGACTTTC. Translated: CATSNERVTGANVLTF.

The chain couples TRBV7-8 to TRBJ2-3; unclear D gene. The CDR3 is 15 amino acids. Trimming stripped 3 bases from V and 2 bases from J, with 12 bases between. Germline V gene data show CDR1 as SGHVS and CDR2 as FQNEAQ. The CDR3 DNA sequence: TGTGCCAGCAGCTTTGATGTGTACAACACAGATACGCAGTATTTT. Residues: CASSFDVYNTDTQYF.

This clonotype came up a few times. The chain recombines TRBV20-1 with TRBJ2-1; D may be TRBD2 (6 bases). Germline assignment: CDR1 DFQATT and CDR2 SNEGSKA (reference sequence). The length of the CDR3 is 14 residues. V lost 8 bases and J lost 4, with 18 bases in between. Here the CDR3 DNA reads TGCAGTCCGAGACCTAGCGCAAGTTACAATGAGCAGTTCTTC. Translated, it gives CSPRPSASYNEQFF.

This clonotype was detected only a few times. This chain joins TRBV7-2 and TRBJ2-7; D not certain. The CDR3 contains 13 residues. Germline V gene lookup returns CDR1 SGHTA and CDR2 FQGNSA. Trimming pared 5 bases from V and 0 bases from J, leaving 8 bases between. The CDR3 is CASSIMSSYEQYF. Here the CDR3 DNA reads TGTGCCAGCAGCATTATGAGCTCCTACGAGCAGTACTTC.

V and J are TRBV19 and TRBJ2-1; D may match TRBD1 or TRBD2 (5 bases each). The CDR3 sequence is 19 residues long. Germline lookup yields CDR1 LNHDA and CDR2 SQIVND (reference sequence). Deletions cut 5 bases from V and 0 bases from J, with 23 bases between. Written as DNA, the CDR3 is TGTGCCAGTAGTGGACTTGGGACCAACACAAAGGACTCCTACAATGAGCAGTTCTTC. This translates into CASSGLGTNTKDSYNEQFF.

In its sample, this clonotype was seen many times. V usage is TRBV7-2 and J usage is TRBJ2-7; 11 positions match TRBD1. This CDR3 contains 15 residues. The V segment lost 5 bases and the J segment 5 bases; nucleotides outside the gene matches: 8. Per the germline V gene, CDR1 is SGHTA and CDR2 is FQGNSA. CDR3 residues: CASSNRDRGFNEQYF. The CDR3 DNA reads as TGTGCCAGCAGCAACCGGGACAGGGGGTTTAACGAGCAGTACTTC.

This clonotype has more than one count but fewer than ten. This chain joins TRBV29-1 and TRBJ2-1; a weak D match, TRBD2 (6 bases). The CDR3 consists of 16 residues. V lost 8 bases to trimming and J lost 7 bases, with 27 bases between them. Per germline, CDR1 SQVTM and CDR2 ANQGSEA. CDR3 coding DNA: TGCAGCACACTCGGGCGGGGCCAAGAAATGGGGAATGAGCAGTTCTTC. Protein sequence: CSTLGRGQEMGNEQFF.

At least ten counts were recorded for this clonotype. The gene calls are TRBV28 and TRBJ2-4, with TRBD1 matching over 9 bases. Germline V gene lookup returns CDR1 MDHEN and CDR2 SYDVKM. Germline trimming cut 5 bases from V and 7 bases from J; bases unmatched to any gene: 6. The CDR3 sequence is 14 residues long. The CDR3 protein is CASSLGQGRNIQYF. The CDR3, as DNA: TGTGCCAGCAGTCTAGGACAGGGGCGGAACATTCAGTACTTC.

Notes on this clonotype: The CDR3 does not close with the conserved phenylalanine or tryptophan, likely indicating a read error. V gene TRBV20-1 combines with J gene TRBJ1-1; D unclear. Trimming left V 5 bases short and J 4 bases short, with 5 bases between. The germline V gene has CDR1 DFQATT and CDR2 SNEGSKA (reference sequence). The CDR3 is 10 residues long. In DNA, the CDR3 is TGCAGTGCTTCAAGCACTGAAGCTTTCCTT. The encoded protein is CSASSTEAFL.

The chain recombines TRBV11-2 with TRBJ2-2; D might be TRBD1 (5 bases). Trimming left V 2 bases short and J 0 bases short, with 16 bases between. This CDR3 has 18 residues. Germline CDR1 reads SGHAT; CDR2 reads FQNNGV. The DNA of the CDR3 is TGTGCCAGCAGCTTAAGTTGGGGCAGTACTTCGAACACCGGGGAGCTGTTTTTT. Encoded protein: CASSLSWGSTSNTGELFF.

This clonotype was picked up many times. The CDR3 bases are TGCAGTGCTAGAACCGGAAGGGTGGGCGCAGATACGCAGTATTTT. This encodes CSARTGRVGADTQYF. V usage is TRBV20-1 and J usage is TRBJ2-3; D is ambiguous. CDR3 length: 15 residues. Germline values: CDR1 DFQATT, CDR2 SNEGSKA (reference sequence). Trimming removed 2 bases from V and 4 bases from J, with 16 bases in between.

This clonotype was found many times. V and J are TRBV20-1 and TRBJ2-1; D is unclear. This CDR3 contains 14 residues. Trimming took 5 bases from V and 1 from J, leaving 12 bases between them. Germline V gives CDR1 DFQATT, CDR2 SNEGSKA (reference sequence). The CDR3 DNA follows: TGCAGTGCTCCGCCATGGCTTTCCTACAATGAGCAGTTCTTC. This encodes CSAPPWLSYNEQFF.

This clonotype has a count of ten or more. This chain connects TRBV10-1 to TRBJ1-2, with D perhaps TRBD1 (6 bases). V lost 4 bases and J 4 bases, leaving 16 bases between the germline ends. The CDR3 is 15 residues long. Germline CDR1 is WNHNN and CDR2 is SYGVQD (reference sequence). The CDR3 sequence: CASSGHTGFAYGYTF. The CDR3 nucleotides read TGCGCCAGCAGTGGGCATACAGGGTTCGCCTATGGCTACACCTTC.

The chain couples TRBV7-2 to TRBJ2-3, with 12 bases lining up with TRBD2. Germline V CDR1 and CDR2: SGHTA, FQGNSA. This CDR3 contains 15 residues. The V segment lost 5 bases and the J segment 5 bases; nucleotides outside the gene matches: 5. In DNA form, the CDR3 reads TGTGCCAGCAGCCGACTAGCGGGAGTGGTAGATACGCAGTATTTT. It yields the protein CASSRLAGVVDTQYF.

The table lists this clonotype with a few counts. This chain joins TRBV2 and TRBJ1-1; D remains ambiguous. V dropped 7 bases and J dropped 0 bases, with 9 bases sitting between them. Germline V gene data show CDR1 as SNHLY and CDR2 as FYNNEI. CDR3 length: 13 amino acids. CDR3 DNA sequence: TGTGCCAGCATCCGGGAACTGAACACTGAAGCTTTCTTT. Translation: CASIRELNTEAFF.